The 14 T cell receptor beta chains reported below all come from one sample, sequenced in a study of technical replicates of blood from a few donors. Produced via immunoSEQ multiplex PCR; TCRdb's table is partial and in-frame only. The profile covers roughly 60,000 clones, with approximately 94% appearing a single time and over 2.5% taken by the ten largest. Sequenced sample: PBMCs. Receptor source: a human donor in good health. Some clones in this sample may be carry-over from other donors' samples.

J is TRBJ2-3 and V is TRBV5-6; no clear D gene. Germline V gives CDR1 SGHDT, CDR2 YYEEEE. V was shortened by 4 bases and J by 6 bases, with 9 bases between the two germline ends. This CDR3 contains 12 residues. CDR3 bases: TGTGCCAGCAGCCCCGGCAGGGATACGCAGTATTTT. Amino acids: CASSPGRDTQYF.

The CDR3, as DNA: TGTGCCATCAAAAGCGGGAGCTCCTACAATGAGCAGTTCTTC. Its translation is CAIKSGSSYNEQFF. The rearrangement joins TRBV10-3 to TRBJ2-1, with 8 positions matching TRBD2. V was clipped by 7 bases and J by 0 bases; unmatched bases: 2. The CDR3 totals 14 residues. CDR1 is ENHRY, CDR2 SYGVKD, per germline.

This clone has more than one count but fewer than ten. V and J are TRBV5-1 and TRBJ2-2; 11 bases agree with TRBD1. Germline lookup yields CDR1 SGHRS and CDR2 YFSETQ. The CDR3 covers 17 residues. J was trimmed by 7 bases and V by 4 bases; bases with no gene match: 12. In DNA form, the CDR3 reads TGCGCCAGCAGCGCGGTCCGGACAGGGGGCGAGGGCGGGGAGCTGTTTTTT. Amino acids: CASSAVRTGGEGGELFF.

The chain recombines TRBV30 with TRBJ2-3; the match to TRBD2 covers 7 bases. J gave up 3 bases and V 0 bases, and 6 bases lay outside the gene matches. The CDR3 is made up of 15 amino acids. Germline V CDR1 and CDR2: GTSNPN, SVGIG (reference sequence). The CDR3 bases are TGTGCCTGGAGTGTAAGGGTGGGGGGGACAGATACGCAGTATTTT. Its translation is CAWSVRVGGTDTQYF.

The gene calls are TRBV7-3 and TRBJ2-5; 14 positions agree with TRBD2. The CDR3 is made up of 16 amino acids. With 2 bases clipped from V and 5 bases from J, the junction kept 4 bases outside the gene matches. Germline values: CDR1 SGHTA, CDR2 FQGTGA. DNA for the CDR3: TGTGCCAGCAGCTTAGGACTAGCGGGGGGACGGGAGACCCAGTACTTC. It encodes CASSLGLAGGRETQYF.

The V and J genes are TRBV29-1 and TRBJ2-5; a possible D gene is TRBD1 (7 bases). From germline, CDR1 is SQVTM and CDR2 ANQGSEA. The CDR3 runs to 15 residues. Trimming left V 3 bases short and J 2 bases short, with 16 bases between. CDR3 protein: CSVDRPTGRQETQYF. The DNA of the CDR3 is TGCAGCGTTGATCGCCCGACAGGGAGGCAAGAGACCCAGTACTTC.

The rearrangement links TRBV10-3 to TRBJ1-2, with a tentative D call TRBD1 (5 bases). Germline values: CDR1 ENHRY, CDR2 SYGVKD. The ends were cut back, 9 bases at V and 7 bases at J, with 21 bases in the middle. The CDR3 contains 14 residues. The CDR3 bases are TGTGCCATGTGGGGAGGGGAATGGGACGGTGGCTACACCTTC. It encodes CAMWGGEWDGGYTF.

The chain combines TRBV7-9 with TRBJ1-4; 10 bases fit TRBD1. Germline V gene sequence: CDR1 SEHNR, CDR2 FQNEAQ (reference sequence). This CDR3 has 14 residues. J gave up 7 bases and V 1 base, and 0 bases lay outside the gene matches. The CDR3 nucleotides are TGTGCCAGCAGCTTAGGGGACAGGGGTGAAAAACTGTTTTTT. This codes for CASSLGDRGEKLFF.

The rearrangement uses TRBV29-1 and TRBJ1-1; weak D call: TRBD1 (5 bases). CDR3 length: 10 amino acids. The germline V gene encodes CDR1 SQVTM and CDR2 ANQGSEA. V lost 6 bases, J lost 7 bases, and 9 bases lay in between. The chain's CDR3 is CSVGQFEAFF. DNA for the CDR3: TGCAGCGTAGGACAATTTGAAGCTTTCTTT.

The V and J genes are TRBV10-3 and TRBJ1-1; D is uncertain. There are 13 residues in the CDR3. Germline CDR1 ENHRY, CDR2 SYGVKD. V lost 4 bases and J lost 0, with 6 bases in between. Here the CDR3 DNA reads TGTGCCATCAGTGGCAAGCTGAACACTGAAGCTTTCTTT. It translates to CAISGKLNTEAFF.

This clone was recorded only once. J is TRBJ1-4 and V is TRBV6-5; the D gene is possibly TRBD1 (6 bases). Trimming stripped 6 bases from V and 7 bases from J, with 15 bases between. Looked up from germline, CDR1 is MNHEY and CDR2 is SVGAGI. CDR3 size: 14 residues. CDR3 loop: CASRARQAFEKLFF. The CDR3 nucleotides read TGTGCCAGCAGAGCAAGACAGGCTTTTGAAAAACTGTTTTTT.

This sequence joins TRBV25-1 and TRBJ2-2; weak D call: TRBD1 (6 bases). Between the trimmed V and J ends, which lost 6 bases and 2 bases, there was a span of 7 bases. CDR1 MGHDK and CDR2 SYGVNS come from the germline V gene. The CDR3 spans 13 residues. The DNA for the CDR3 is TGTGCCAGCAGGGGACAAAACACCGGGGAGCTGTTTTTT. It encodes CASRGQNTGELFF. Full variable domain (missing parts from reference TRBV25-1 and TRBJ2-2): EADIYQTPRYLVIGTGKKITLECSQTMGHDKMYWYQQDPGMELHLIHYSYGVNSTEKGDLSSESTVSRIRTEHFPLTLESARPSHTSQYLCASRGQNTGELFFGEGSRLTVL.

In DNA form, the CDR3 reads TGTGCCAGCAGCCCTAGGGACAGCCTCTCTGGGGCCAACGTCCTGACTTTC. Translated: CASSPRDSLSGANVLTF. The rearrangement uses TRBV9 and TRBJ2-6; 7 nucleotides align to TRBD1. There are 17 residues in the CDR3. Germline V lookup: CDR1 SGDLS, CDR2 YYNGEE. V lost 4 bases to trimming and J lost 0 bases; unmatched junction nucleotides: 7.

CDR3 DNA: TGTGCCAGCAGCTTTACAGGGCTTATAAGCACAGATACGCAGTATTTT. Translated, it gives CASSFTGLISTDTQYF. The chain joins TRBV5-4 to TRBJ2-3; possibly TRBD1 for D (6 bases). CDR1 and CDR2 from the germline V gene are SGHNT and YYREEE (reference sequence). The CDR3 consists of 16 residues. V was trimmed by 2 bases and J by 0 bases, leaving 13 bases between them.